A selection of T cell receptor beta chains follows, all from one sample in a study of PD-L1 blockade in urothelial cancer. Libraries were prepared by immunoSEQ multiplex PCR; TCRdb keeps only in-frame clonotypes and omits some of them. The top ten clones hold around 16% of a sample with about 30,000 clones, roughly 84% of them seen once. The starting material was PBMCs, obtained around atezolizumab (anti-PD-L1) treatment. These receptors were taken from a man between 60 and 75 years old with urothelial cancer. Each CDR3 is given with its conserved first and last residue. The D gene is left open where the match is weak. Clone size is given for some rows only: seen once, a few or many times, or a class if the clone is expanded.

d_gene,v_gene,j_gene,abundance,CDR3nt,CDR3aa
TRBD2,TRBV13,TRBJ2-3,NA,TGTGCCAGCAGCTCCCGCGGGAGTAGAGCAGATACGCAGTATTTT,CASSSRGSRADTQYF
TRBD1,TRBV28,TRBJ2-7,once,TGTGCCAGCAGTTCAATGACAGGGGTAAATCACGAGCAGTACTTC,CASSSMTGVNHEQYF
NA,TRBV7-6,TRBJ2-7,NA,TGTGCCAGCAGCTTAGACCGGGGTCTTACCTACGAGCAGTACTTC,CASSLDRGLTYEQYF
NA,TRBV7-2,TRBJ1-1,NA,TGTGCCAGCAGCTCCCTAGAGGCTGCTTTCTTT,CASSSLEAAFF
TRBD2,TRBV9,TRBJ2-1,NA,TGTGCCAGCAGCGTAGTGCGGGGGGATAAGGAGTTTCGTGGGAGGGCCTACAATGAGCAGTTCTTC,CASSVVRGDKEFRGRAYNEQFF
NA,TRBV19,TRBJ1-6,many,TGTGCCAGTAGTATAAGGTCTCTCGGAGGAGATTCACCCCTCCACTTT,CASSIRSLGGDSPLHF
NA,TRBV7-2,TRBJ1-5,NA,TGTGCCAGCAGCTTCATGCCTTATGGCCAGCCCCAGCATTTT,CASSFMPYGQPQHF
TRBD1,TRBV19,TRBJ1-2,NA,TGTGCCAGTAGTATAGATCCTGGGACAGCCTGGGGTACCTATGGCTACACCTTC,CASSIDPGTAWGTYGYTF
TRBD1,TRBV4-2,TRBJ2-7,few,TGTGCCAGCAGCCAAGTTTGGGACAGCTCCTACGAGCAGTACTTC,CASSQVWDSSYEQYF
TRBD1,TRBV19,TRBJ1-2,NA,TGTGCCAGTAGTATCGACAGGGACGGCTACACCTTC,CASSIDRDGYTF
NA,TRBV7-2,TRBJ2-2,once,TGTGCCAGCAGCTTAGATCCGGGGACCGGGGAGCTGTTTTTT,CASSLDPGTGELFF
NA,TRBV28,TRBJ2-7,NA,TGTGCCAGCACCCTCTTTGCAGGGGATAGCTCCTACGAGCAGTACTTC,CASTLFAGDSSYEQYF
NA,TRBV7-2,TRBJ2-5,NA,TGTGCCAGCAGCCGCGACACATTAGAGACCCAGTACTTC,CASSRDTLETQYF
NA,TRBV9,TRBJ2-1,NA,TGTGCCAGCAGCGTAGAAGACAGTCCTCACTACAATGAGCAGTTCTTC,CASSVEDSPHYNEQFF
NA,TRBV2,TRBJ2-6,once,TGTGCCAGCAGAGCTACAGGTTTCTCTGGGGCCAACGTCCTGACTTTC,CASRATGFSGANVLTF
NA,TRBV5-6,TRBJ2-7,NA,TGTGCCAGCAGCTTGCGGCAGGGGGGCGAGCAGTACTTC,CASSLRQGGEQYF
NA,TRBV19,TRBJ2-1,NA,TGTGCCAGTATCATCTCGGTGGGGGGAACCTACAATGAGCAGTTCTTC,CASIISVGGTYNEQFF
TRBD2,TRBV5-4,TRBJ2-2,NA,TGTGCCAGCAGCTTGCCGTCTAGCGGAGTAATCACCGGGGAGCTGTTTTTT,CASSLPSSGVITGELFF
TRBD2,TRBV4-1,TRBJ2-3,once,TGCGCCAGCAGCCAAGCGCCCTCCGGCGGGAGGGCAGATACGCAGTATTTT,CASSQAPSGGRADTQYF
NA,TRBV18,TRBJ2-2,NA,TGTGCCAGCTCAGCAACAGGGAAGGGGAACACCGGGGAGCTGTTTTTT,CASSATGKGNTGELFF
TRBD2,TRBV5-1,TRBJ2-3,NA,TGCGCCAGCAGCACCGGGACTAGCGGAGGCACAGATACGCAGTATTTT,CASSTGTSGGTDTQYF
TRBD1,TRBV2,TRBJ1-1,NA,TGTGCCAGCAGCTTCACTCAGGGGGGCATTCCAGCTTTCTTT,CASSFTQGGIPAFF
TRBD1,TRBV29-1,TRBJ2-2,NA,TGCAGCGTCCCGGGACAGGGATTTGGGTCGAACACCGGGGAGCTGTTTTTT,CSVPGQGFGSNTGELFF
TRBD1,TRBV19,TRBJ1-4,NA,TGTGCCAGTAGTATAGTGGGACAGGGGAATGAAAAACTGTTTTTT,CASSIVGQGNEKLFF
NA,TRBV5-1,TRBJ1-1,NA,TGCGCCAGCAGCTCTCTCGACAGGCCCCAGGAAGCTTTCTTT,CASSSLDRPQEAFF
TRBD2,TRBV7-9,TRBJ2-1,NA,TGTGCCAGCACCCCGCGGGAGGGCCCCTACAATGAGCAGTTCTTC,CASTPREGPYNEQFF
TRBD1,TRBV6-6,TRBJ2-2,NA,TGTGCCAGCGGGCGGACAGGGAACACCGGGGAGCTGTTTTTT,CASGRTGNTGELFF
TRBD2,TRBV7-9,TRBJ2-3,NA,TGTGCCAGCAGCTTAGATCAGCGGGGCCTCACAGATACGCAGTATTTT,CASSLDQRGLTDTQYF
NA,TRBV6-1,TRBJ2-5,NA,TGTGCCACCGAGACAGGAACAGGGACCCAGTACTTC,CATETGTGTQYF
NA,TRBV19,TRBJ1-2,NA,TGTGCCAGTAGTATGGACGCTGACAGTGGCTACACCTTC,CASSMDADSGYTF
TRBD1,TRBV7-9,TRBJ1-5,few,TGTGCCAGCAGCCCTCAGGGGGCCGGGAATCAGCCCCAGCATTTT,CASSPQGAGNQPQHF
NA,TRBV5-1,TRBJ2-1,NA,TGCGCCAGCAATCCCCCCGAAACAGGGAAGGCTGAGCAGTTCTTC,CASNPPETGKAEQFF
NA,TRBV25-1,TRBJ1-3,NA,TGTGCCAGCAGTGCCTGGGGCAGGACCTCTGGAAACACCATATATTTT,CASSAWGRTSGNTIYF
NA,TRBV7-2,TRBJ2-7,medium-sized,TGTGCCAGCAGCCCCGGCTACGAGCAGTACTTC,CASSPGYEQYF
NA,TRBV5-1,TRBJ1-1,NA,TGCGCCAGCAGCTTGGCCGGGGGACACACTGAAGCTTTCTTT,CASSLAGGHTEAFF
NA,TRBV5-1,TRBJ2-7,once,TGCGCCAGCAGCTTGGGCAGGGGACCATCCTCCTACGAGCAGTACTTC,CASSLGRGPSSYEQYF
NA,TRBV7-3,TRBJ1-1,NA,TGTGCCAGCAGCTTATCATACCCGGGACAAATGAACACTGAAGCTTTCTTT,CASSLSYPGQMNTEAFF
NA,TRBV7-2,TRBJ1-3,medium-sized,TGTGCCAGCAGCCCAGGCACAGGGACGAACCAGGGGAACACCATATATTTT,CASSPGTGTNQGNTIYF
NA,TRBV5-1,TRBJ1-2,NA,TGCGCCAGCAGCCCAGCGACGGATTCGCCGGGCTACACCTTC,CASSPATDSPGYTF
NA,TRBV30,TRBJ1-1,few,TGTGCCTGGGAGAGAGAACCGATCGCTTTCTTT,CAWEREPIAFF
TRBD2,TRBV13,TRBJ2-7,large,TGTGCCAGCAGCGGACTAGCGGGAGACGACGAGCAGTACTTC,CASSGLAGDDEQYF
NA,TRBV5-4,TRBJ2-5,NA,TGTGCCAGCGGATTTAGAGGTGGGGAGACCCAGTACTTC,CASGFRGGETQYF
NA,TRBV5-4,TRBJ2-7,NA,TGTGCCAGCAGCCCGGCGGGACCCTACGAGCAGTACTTC,CASSPAGPYEQYF
NA,TRBV6-1,TRBJ1-5,once,TGTGCCAGCAGTGAATCGGGTCGAAGCAATCAGCCCCAGCATTTT,CASSESGRSNQPQHF
NA,TRBV19,TRBJ2-3,NA,TGTGCCAGTAGTATGATTCCGGGACGGGGGACAGATACGCAGTATTTT,CASSMIPGRGTDTQYF
NA,TRBV28,TRBJ2-3,NA,TGTGCCAGCAGTTCTAGCTTCCACCGAGATACGCAGTATTTT,CASSSSFHRDTQYF
TRBD1,TRBV29-1,TRBJ2-7,NA,TGCAGCGGTAGGGACAGTCAGACCTACGAGCAGTACTTC,CSGRDSQTYEQYF
NA,TRBV30,TRBJ1-6,NA,TGTGCCTGGAGTGTCCTCCAGGGACTAGCCTCTTGGAATTCACCCCTCCACTTT,CAWSVLQGLASWNSPLHF
TRBD1,TRBV5-6,TRBJ1-1,few,TGTGCCAGCAGCCCCGGGACAGGGTACACTGAAGCTTTCTTT,CASSPGTGYTEAFF
TRBD1,TRBV15,TRBJ1-2,NA,TGTGCTTCAGGGGGCGGCTATGGCTACACCTTC,CASGGGYGYTF
TRBD2,TRBV5-4,TRBJ2-7,NA,TGTGCCAGCAGCCCCGGGACTAGCGACATCAGCGAGCAGTACTTC,CASSPGTSDISEQYF
NA,TRBV2,TRBJ2-1,NA,TGTGCCAGCACCCAACTGTTCTTC,CASTQLFF
NA,TRBV27,TRBJ2-7,NA,TGTGCCAGCAGTTTATCCGGGACAATCTACGAGCAGTACTTC,CASSLSGTIYEQYF
NA,TRBV6-5,TRBJ1-1,NA,TGTGCCAGCACTCCACCAGGGGCTACTGAAGCTTTCTTT,CASTPPGATEAFF
NA,TRBV6-5,TRBJ1-2,NA,TGTGCCAGCAGTTCCTGCCCTGGCAGGGAATGTAACACCTTC,CASSSCPGRECNTF